This T cell receptor beta chain was identified in a study of cytomegalovirus exposure and HLA in healthy donors. Study conclusions and caveats: High sensitivity and specificity were reportedly achieved when the classifier diagnosed cytomegalovirus status. Within a later analysis, the majority of CMV-associated TCR beta chains appeared HLA-restricted.

Healthy bone marrow donors made up the donor group. Worth noting for this clone: No antigen is known for it.

Trimming cost V 6 bases and J 2 bases; bases outside gene matches: 5. From germline, CDR1 is SGHNT and CDR2 YENEEA. The CDR3 length is 14 residues. Primers for the PCR totalled 60 Vbeta and 13 Jbeta. Sequencing used immunoSEQ multiplex PCR; TCRdb keeps in-frame clones, though not all of them. This table lists some 75,000 clones. The genes are TRBV11-3 and TRBJ2-3, with 7 bases that match TRBD1. This receptor was identified in a man aged 35-49 years in good health and CMV-seronegative. The sequenced sample was PBMCs. The CDR3 is CASSPGQNTDTQYF. The CDR3 DNA sequence: TGTGCCAGCAGTCCGGGACAGAACACAGATACGCAGTATTTT.